These 27 T cell receptor beta chains originate from one sample sequenced in a study of control samples from healthy donors and cancer patients. TCRdb's table, derived via immunoSEQ multiplex PCR, lists solely in-frame clones and lacks some. The sample has approximately 90,000 clones, over 85% seen once. Sequenced: blood. Receptors originate from a young woman in good health.

J is TRBJ2-7 and V is TRBV11-2; TRBD1 agrees at 7 bases. This CDR3 has 15 residues. Germline values: CDR1 SGHAT, CDR2 FQNNGV. The V and J ends lost 5 bases and 4 bases, in that order; junction bases with no gene match: 11. The CDR3 protein is CASSPPGRGWYEQYF. CDR3 sequence (DNA): TGTGCCAGCAGCCCCCCGGGCAGGGGGTGGTACGAGCAGTACTTC. The variable domain in full, with the rest retrieved from reference TRBV11-2 and TRBJ2-7, is EAGVAQSPRYKIIEKRQSVAFWCNPISGHATLYWYQQILGQGPKLLIQFQNNGVVDDSQLPKDRFSAERLKGVDSTLKIQPAKLEDSAVYLCASSPPGRGWYEQYFGPGTRLTVT.

The chain joins TRBV6-5 to TRBJ2-3; the D call may be TRBD1 or TRBD2 (5 bases each). CDR1 is MNHEY, CDR2 SVGAGI, per germline. V lost 6 bases, J lost 3 bases, and 7 bases lay in between. This CDR3 is 12 amino acids long. CDR3 DNA sequence: TGTGCCAGCAGGAGGGGTACAGATACGCAGTATTTT. It translates to CASRRGTDTQYF.

This clone was recorded only once. J is TRBJ1-1 and V is TRBV2; D perhaps matches TRBD1 (6 bases). The CDR3 spans 13 residues. CDR1 is SNHLY and CDR2 is FYNNEI in the germline V gene. V was cut by 7 bases and J by 5 bases, with 14 bases left in between. As DNA, the CDR3 is TGTGCCAGCATCTTCAGAGGGGGAACTGAAGCTTTCTTT. It translates to CASIFRGGTEAFF.

The chain's CDR3 is CASSMMGPKGETQYF. As DNA, the CDR3 is TGTGCCAGTAGTATGATGGGCCCCAAGGGAGAGACCCAGTACTTC. This chain uses TRBV19 with TRBJ2-5; D is ambiguous. Germline CDR1 and CDR2: LNHDA and SQIVND (reference sequence). This CDR3 has 15 residues. The germline V and J ends were trimmed by 3 bases and 4 bases, with 15 bases remaining between them.

The rearrangement joins TRBV9 to TRBJ2-2; D possibly corresponds to TRBD1 (5 bases). V was pared by 3 bases and J by 7 bases, with 7 bases between. Germline loops: CDR1 SGDLS, CDR2 YYNGEE. This CDR3 spans 12 amino acids. The DNA for the CDR3 is TGTGCCAGCAGCGACACAGGCGGGGAGCTGTTTTTT. Residues: CASSDTGGELFF.

A remark on this clone: Its ends do not fully match the called genes, so a read error is possible. V and J are TRBV28 and TRBJ1-5, with 7 bases lining up with TRBD1. The CDR3 is 17 amino acids. The germline V gene has CDR1 MDHEN and CDR2 SYDVKM. This CDR3 reads CATSLTGDPYSNQPQHF. CDR3 DNA: TGTGCCACCAGTTTAACAGGGGATCCTTATAGCAATCAGCCCCAGCATTTT.

This rearrangement joins TRBV6-5 to TRBJ2-7; a weak D match, TRBD1 (6 bases). Trimming took 0 bases from V and 12 from J, leaving 15 bases between them. Germline V gene sequence: CDR1 MNHEY, CDR2 SVGAGI. The length of the CDR3 is 13 residues. The CDR3 DNA is TGTGCCAGCAGTTACTCACTACAGGGTGCTAGGTACTTC. The encoded protein is CASSYSLQGARYF.

The chain is built from TRBV5-4 and TRBJ2-1; TRBD1 matches at 9 bases. V lost 2 bases and J lost 6; bases outside the gene matches: 6. Germline V gene sequence: CDR1 SGHNT, CDR2 YYREEE (reference sequence). The CDR3 consists of 15 residues. The CDR3 DNA reads TGTGCCAGCAGCTTTGGGACAGGGAGGGGCAATGAGCAGTTCTTC. Translated: CASSFGTGRGNEQFF.

In the case of this clone: The junction does not match germline at one end; this may be a read error. J is TRBJ2-2 and V is TRBV6-1; 9 nucleotides match TRBD1. Germline V gene sequence: CDR1 MNHNS, CDR2 SASEGT. The CDR3 has 16 residues. Written as DNA, the CDR3 is TGTGCCAGCAGCGAAGATCCGGGACAGGGAACCGGGGAGCTGTTTTTT. Translating it yields CASSEDPGQGTGELFF.

The genes are TRBV11-3 and TRBJ1-1, with TRBD1 identical over 10 bases. This CDR3 has 15 amino acids. The V segment lost 5 bases and the J segment 7 bases; nucleotides outside the gene matches: 10. The germline gives CDR1 SGHNT, CDR2 YENEEA. Here the CDR3 reads CASSLVGTGEYEAFF. The CDR3 DNA reads TGTGCCAGCAGCCTAGTTGGGACAGGGGAATATGAAGCTTTCTTT.

The V gene is TRBV19, the J gene TRBJ1-2, with D maybe TRBD1 (5 bases). V gave up 3 bases and J gave up 3 bases, with 14 bases separating them. The germline V gene has CDR1 LNHDA and CDR2 SQIVND (reference sequence). This CDR3 spans 15 amino acids. The chain's CDR3 is CASSMGVFGDYGYTF. As DNA, the CDR3 is TGTGCCAGTAGTATGGGGGTTTTCGGGGACTATGGCTACACCTTC.

V and J are TRBV5-1 and TRBJ2-3; TRBD2 aligns across 13 bases. Germline V lookup: CDR1 SGHRS, CDR2 YFSETQ. This CDR3 region has 16 residues. V lost 2 bases, J lost 5 bases, and 5 bases stayed unmatched. CDR3 nucleotides: TGCGCCAGCAGCTTAGGGACTAGCGGGATGCTAGATACGCAGTATTTT. Its protein product is CASSLGTSGMLDTQYF.

The rearrangement joins TRBV28 to TRBJ1-4, with D possibly TRBD1 on 6 matching bases. Germline values: CDR1 MDHEN, CDR2 SYDVKM. The CDR3 is 14 amino acids. V lost 6 bases to trimming and J lost 7 bases, with 15 bases between them. The CDR3: CASRSPGEGEKLFF. CDR3 in DNA: TGTGCCAGCAGAAGCCCAGGGGAGGGTGAAAAACTGTTTTTT.

The chain couples TRBV2 to TRBJ1-1; 9 bases are shared with TRBD1. The CDR3 runs 15 residues. Trimming cost V 7 bases and J 1 base; bases outside gene matches: 7. Germline V gives CDR1 SNHLY, CDR2 FYNNEI. The CDR3 region is CASTVQGAGNTEAFF. CDR3 DNA sequence: TGTGCCAGCACAGTACAGGGGGCCGGGAACACTGAAGCTTTCTTT.

The chain combines TRBV4-1 with TRBJ1-1; D call uncertain. CDR1 and CDR2 (germline): MGHRA, YSYEKL. V lost 1 base and J lost 1, with 7 bases in between. CDR3 size: 14 residues. In nucleotides, the CDR3 is TGCGCCAGCAGCCAAGTCACAGCGAACACTGAAGCTTTCTTT. Translated, it gives CASSQVTANTEAFF.

The chain couples TRBV7-9 to TRBJ1-6, with TRBD1 matching 10 bases. CDR1 is SEHNR, CDR2 FQNEAQ, per germline (reference sequence). CDR3 size: 15 residues. J lost 3 bases, V lost 4 bases, and 0 bases had no gene match. CDR3 DNA: TGTGCCAGCAGCTGGACAGGGGGCTATAATTCACCCCTCCACTTT. This gives the protein CASSWTGGYNSPLHF.

The chain is built from TRBV28 and TRBJ1-1; D ambiguous. The CDR3 is made up of 14 amino acids. The germline CDR1 and CDR2 sequences are MDHEN and SYDVKM. Deletions cut 4 bases from V and 6 bases from J, with 15 bases between. The CDR3 DNA follows: TGTGCCAGCAGTTCCTTGACGATGCCAGCTGAAGCTTTCTTT. It specifies CASSSLTMPAEAFF.

This chain connects TRBV24-1 to TRBJ2-3, with D hard to call. Germline V lookup: CDR1 KGHDR, CDR2 SFDVKD. The CDR3 loop spans 12 amino acids. V was clipped by 5 bases and J by 9 bases, with 11 bases between them. CDR3 region: CATSGIGKTQYF. The CDR3 DNA sequence: TGTGCCACCAGTGGAATTGGGAAAACGCAGTATTTT.

This chain uses TRBV12-3 or TRBV12-4 with TRBJ1-5; TRBD1 aligns across 7 bases. The CDR3 runs to 13 residues. V lost 1 base, J lost 10 bases, and 4 bases stayed unmatched. Here the CDR3 DNA reads TGTGCCAGCAGTTTAGAGGGGGCGCTTCCCCAGCATTTT. Translation gives CASSLEGALPQHF.

The chain has TRBV30 and TRBJ2-7; D gene uncertain. Germline V gene sequence: CDR1 GTSNPN, CDR2 SVGIG (reference sequence). Between the trimmed V and J ends, which lost 2 bases and 1 base, there was a span of 6 bases. There are 12 residues in the CDR3. CDR3 DNA sequence: TGTGCCTGGAGTAGTGAATCCTACGAGCAGTACTTC. As protein: CAWSSESYEQYF.

This clone was detected once. The V gene is TRBV11-2, the J gene TRBJ2-1, with 11 bases that match TRBD2. CDR3 length: 15 residues. Trimming took 0 bases from V and 9 from J; bases not matched to a gene: 4. Germline-derived CDR1 and CDR2 are SGHAT and FQNNGV. CDR3 residues: CASSLELAGAGEQFF. The CDR3 bases are TGTGCCAGCAGCTTAGAACTAGCGGGAGCCGGTGAGCAGTTCTTC.

This chain connects TRBV10-3 to TRBJ1-1; tentatively, D is TRBD1 (5 bases). The CDR3 is 14 residues long. Germline values: CDR1 ENHRY, CDR2 SYGVKD. Trimming removed 6 bases at V and 4 bases at J, with 15 bases between. Here the CDR3 reads CAISTQAQGTEAFF. For the CDR3, the DNA is TGTGCCATCAGCACACAGGCCCAGGGCACTGAAGCTTTCTTT.

In its sample, this clone was seen once. The chain has TRBV27 and TRBJ2-5; 8 positions agree with TRBD2. Germline values: CDR1 MNHEY, CDR2 SMNVEV (reference sequence). The CDR3 contains 17 residues. V was clipped by 6 bases and J by 1 base; unmatched bases: 13. CDR3 region: CASSPDLRLAGQETQYF. CDR3 bases: TGTGCCAGCAGCCCCGACCTGCGGCTAGCGGGCCAAGAGACCCAGTACTTC.

V gene TRBV24-1 combines with J gene TRBJ1-2; D gene unclear. The CDR3 extends over 14 amino acids. CDR1 and CDR2 (germline): KGHDR, SFDVKD. V shed 2 bases and J shed 4 bases, with 10 bases lying between them. CDR3 region: CATSDSLQTYGYTF. CDR3 bases: TGTGCCACCAGTGATTCCCTCCAAACCTATGGCTACACCTTC.

The chain has TRBV4-1 and TRBJ2-1; 8 bases are a match to TRBD2. Per the germline V gene, CDR1 is MGHRA and CDR2 is YSYEKL. This CDR3 comprises 15 residues. The junction had 7 bases not matched to a gene; V was cut back by 2 bases and J by 7 bases. CDR3 protein: CASSQPSGLRNEQFF. As DNA, the CDR3 is TGCGCCAGCAGCCAACCTAGCGGGTTAAGGAATGAGCAGTTCTTC.

This chain joins TRBV6-1 and TRBJ2-7; 7 bases line up with TRBD2. The trim removed 2 bases at V and 1 base at J, leaving 11 bases unmatched. The CDR3 extends over 17 amino acids. The germline gives CDR1 MNHNS, CDR2 SASEGT. The CDR3 nucleotides read TGTGCCAGCAGTGAACTGGATTCGGGACTATTTTCCTACGAGCAGTACTTC. Translating it yields CASSELDSGLFSYEQYF.

This clone was found once. This chain links TRBV28 with TRBJ1-1; D uncertain. Trimming left V 6 bases short and J 11 bases short, with 16 bases between. Germline V gives CDR1 MDHEN, CDR2 SYDVKM. The CDR3 is 12 residues long. The chain's CDR3 is CASSQNSRGAFF. The CDR3 region has the DNA TGTGCCAGCAGCCAAAACAGTCGCGGGGCTTTCTTT.